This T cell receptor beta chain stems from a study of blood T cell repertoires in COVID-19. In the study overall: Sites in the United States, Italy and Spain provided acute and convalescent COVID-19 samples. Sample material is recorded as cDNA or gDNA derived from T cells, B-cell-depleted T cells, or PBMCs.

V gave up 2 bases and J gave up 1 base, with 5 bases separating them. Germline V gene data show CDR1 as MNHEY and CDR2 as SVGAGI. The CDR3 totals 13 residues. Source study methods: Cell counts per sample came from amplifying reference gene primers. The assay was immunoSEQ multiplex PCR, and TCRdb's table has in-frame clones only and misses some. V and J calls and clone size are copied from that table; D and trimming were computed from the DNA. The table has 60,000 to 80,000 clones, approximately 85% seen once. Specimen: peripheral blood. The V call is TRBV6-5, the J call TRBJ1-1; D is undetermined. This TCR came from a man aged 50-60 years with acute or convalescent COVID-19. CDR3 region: CASSYTENTEAFF. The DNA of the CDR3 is TGTGCCAGCAGTTACACAGAGAACACTGAAGCTTTCTTT.